The 5 T cell receptor beta chains reported below all come from one sample, sequenced in a study of beta chain features in type 1 diabetes. Reverse transcribing all isolated RNA meant expressed TCRB transcripts were sequenced. Sequenced by immunoSEQ multiplex PCR; TCRdb stores in-frame clones only, minus some. The profile shows more than 300,000 clones, 8% of them singletons. Sequenced sample: central memory CD4+ T cells from blood. Receptor source: a woman aged 18-35 years in good health.

The rearrangement joins TRBV5-5 to TRBJ1-5, with 7 positions matching TRBD1. The germline CDR1 and CDR2 sequences are SGHKS and YYEKEE (reference sequence). J was trimmed by 2 bases and V by 0 bases; bases with no gene match: 2. The CDR3 length is 15 residues. CDR3 residues: CASSLAGTGNQPQHF. The CDR3 DNA reads as TGTGCCAGCAGCTTGGCGGGGACAGGCAATCAGCCCCAGCATTTT. Full variable domain (remainder filled in from reference TRBV5-5 and TRBJ1-5): DAGVTQSPTHLIKTRGQQVTLRCSPISGHKSVSWYQQVLGQGPQFIFQYYEKEERGRGNFPDRFSARQFPNYSSELNVNALLLGDSALYLCASSLAGTGNQPQHFGDGTRLSIL.

There are a few counts of this clone. The V call is TRBV5-1, the J call TRBJ2-5; D ambiguous. The V and J ends lost 4 bases and 7 bases respectively, with 17 bases between them. The CDR3 runs to 14 residues. CDR1 and CDR2 from the germline V gene are SGHRS and YFSETQ. The CDR3 spells CASSDFTQVGTQYF. As DNA, the CDR3 is TGCGCCAGCAGCGACTTTACCCAGGTCGGGACCCAGTACTTC.

This clone was observed a handful of times. The chain has TRBV7-6 and TRBJ1-3; D uncertain. The CDR3 has 14 residues. The ends were cut back, 5 bases at V and 2 bases at J, with 10 bases in the middle. CDR1 and CDR2 (germline): SGHVS, FNYEAQ. DNA of the CDR3: TGTGCCAGCAGCCCTGCCGCAGCTGGAAACACCATATATTTT. Translation gives CASSPAAAGNTIYF.

The chain employs TRBV29-1 and TRBJ2-1, with 7 bases matching TRBD1. In germline, CDR1 is SQVTM, CDR2 ANQGSEA. With 4 bases clipped from V and 10 bases from J, the junction kept 7 bases outside the gene matches. This CDR3 has 12 residues. Here the CDR3 DNA reads TGCAGCGTTGGAAGATCAGGGGGAGAGCAGTTCTTC. Translated, it gives CSVGRSGGEQFF.

This clone was counted at least ten times. This specimen includes other DNA sequences encoding the same CDR3. The chain recombines TRBV5-1 with TRBJ2-7; tentative D call: TRBD2 (6 bases). Trimming left V 0 bases short and J 0 bases short, with 10 bases between. The CDR3 spans 15 residues. CDR1 and CDR2 (germline): SGHRS, YFSETQ. The CDR3 sequence: CASSLVAGSSYEQYF. The CDR3 DNA reads as TGCGCCAGCAGCTTGGTAGCCGGGAGCTCCTACGAGCAGTACTTC.